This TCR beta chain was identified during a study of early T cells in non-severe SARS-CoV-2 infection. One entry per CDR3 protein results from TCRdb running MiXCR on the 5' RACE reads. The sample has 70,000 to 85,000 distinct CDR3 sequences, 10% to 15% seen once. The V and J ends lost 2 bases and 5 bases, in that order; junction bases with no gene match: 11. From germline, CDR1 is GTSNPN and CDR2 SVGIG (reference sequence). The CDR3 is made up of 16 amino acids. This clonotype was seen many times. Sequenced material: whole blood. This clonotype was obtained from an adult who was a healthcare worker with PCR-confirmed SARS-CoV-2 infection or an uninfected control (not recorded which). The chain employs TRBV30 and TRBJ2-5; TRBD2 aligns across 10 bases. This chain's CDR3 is CAWSPITSGIEETQYF. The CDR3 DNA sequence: TGTGCCTGGAGTCCTATCACTAGCGGGATAGAGGAGACCCAGTACTTC.